The following is a TCR beta chain sequence with its context. V gave up 3 bases and J gave up 5 bases; unmatched junction bases: 8. The CDR3 consists of 16 residues. Germline assignment: CDR1 LNHDA and CDR2 SQIVND (reference sequence). In the original workflow: Scientists estimated how many nucleated cells there were by amplifying reference gene primers. TCRdb's table, derived via immunoSEQ multiplex PCR, lists solely in-frame clones and lacks some. V and J calls and clone size are given by that table; D and trimming were obtained from the DNA. The sample includes some 250,000 clones, about 80% of them seen just once. The data were taken from a study of blood T cell repertoires in COVID-19.

This chain links TRBV19 with TRBJ2-1; 9 bases fit TRBD1. Sequenced material: peripheral blood. The sequence was collected from a man aged 45 to 65 with active or convalescent COVID-19. This CDR3 reads CASSIPPGQGNNEQFF. The DNA for the CDR3 is TGTGCCAGTAGTATCCCGCCGGGACAGGGTAACAATGAGCAGTTCTTC.